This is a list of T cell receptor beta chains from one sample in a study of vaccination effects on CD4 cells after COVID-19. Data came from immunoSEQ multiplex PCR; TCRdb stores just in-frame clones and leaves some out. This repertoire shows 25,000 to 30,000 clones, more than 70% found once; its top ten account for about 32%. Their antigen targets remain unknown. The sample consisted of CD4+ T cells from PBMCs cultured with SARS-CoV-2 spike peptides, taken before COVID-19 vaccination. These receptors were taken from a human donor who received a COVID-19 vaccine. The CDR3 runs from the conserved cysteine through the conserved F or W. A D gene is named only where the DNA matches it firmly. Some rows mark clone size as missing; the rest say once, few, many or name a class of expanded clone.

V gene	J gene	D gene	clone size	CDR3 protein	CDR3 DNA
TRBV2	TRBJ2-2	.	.	CASRWTTGELFF	TGTGCCAGCAGGTGGACGACCGGGGAGCTGTTTTTT
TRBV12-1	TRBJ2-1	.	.	CASSFGLRGGNEQFF	TGTGCCAGCAGCTTTGGCCTCCGGGGGGGCAATGAGCAGTTCTTC
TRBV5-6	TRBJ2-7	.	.	CASSLGSGQRPYEQYF	TGTGCCAGCAGCTTAGGATCTGGACAGAGGCCCTACGAGCAGTACTTC
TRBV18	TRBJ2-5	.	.	CASSPPAASETQYF	TGTGCCAGCTCACCACCGGCGGCTTCGGAGACCCAGTACTTC
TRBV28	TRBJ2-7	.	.	CASTPSWSYEQYF	TGTGCCAGCACCCCCTCGTGGAGCTACGAGCAGTACTTC
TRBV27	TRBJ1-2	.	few	CASSLSGRIINYGYTF	TGTGCCAGCAGTTTATCGGGGCGGATAATCAACTATGGCTACACCTTC
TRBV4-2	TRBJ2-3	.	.	CASSQDLGRRTDTQYF	TGTGCCAGCAGCCAAGATCTCGGGAGACGCACAGATACGCAGTATTTT
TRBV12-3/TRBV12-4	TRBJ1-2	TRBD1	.	CASRQGGGYTF	TGTGCCAGCAGGCAGGGGGGTGGCTACACCTTC
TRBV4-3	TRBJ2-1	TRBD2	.	CASSQGSGGGADEQFF	TGCGCCAGCAGCCAAGGATCTGGCGGGGGGGCCGATGAGCAGTTCTTC
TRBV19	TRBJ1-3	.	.	CASSIAAISGNTIYF	TGTGCCAGTAGTATTGCGGCTATCTCTGGAAACACCATATATTTT
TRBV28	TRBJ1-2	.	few	CASSLGQSLSYTF	TGTGCCAGCAGTTTGGGCCAGTCTCTAAGCTACACCTTC
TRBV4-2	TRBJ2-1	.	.	CASSQDHGKGNEQFF	TGTGCCAGCAGCCAAGATCACGGGAAGGGGAATGAGCAGTTCTTC
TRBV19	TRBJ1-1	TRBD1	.	CASRTWDSRGTEAFF	TGTGCCAGTAGAACTTGGGACAGTAGGGGCACTGAAGCTTTCTTT
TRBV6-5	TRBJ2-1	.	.	CASTPGRGTDEQFF	TGTGCCAGCACCCCTGGTAGGGGTACCGATGAGCAGTTCTTC
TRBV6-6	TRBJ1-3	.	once	CASSSDPGTLFTIYF	TGTGCCAGCAGTTCCGATCCGGGGACGCTCTTCACCATATATTTT
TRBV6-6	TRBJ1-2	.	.	CASSYQDQGNYGYTF	TGTGCCAGCAGTTACCAAGATCAGGGGAACTATGGCTACACCTTC
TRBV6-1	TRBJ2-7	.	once	CASSEMSSGRYEQYF	TGTGCCAGCAGTGAAATGAGTAGCGGCCGCTACGAGCAGTACTTC
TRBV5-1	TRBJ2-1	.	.	CASSSVALYDEQFF	TGCGCCAGCAGCTCCGTTGCATTGTATGATGAGCAGTTCTTC
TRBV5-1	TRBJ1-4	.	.	CASSLVAGRGEKLFF	TGCGCCAGCAGCTTGGTGGCAGGGAGAGGTGAAAAACTGTTTTTT
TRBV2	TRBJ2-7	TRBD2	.	CASSAQSGGSYEQYF	TGTGCCAGCAGCGCCCAGAGCGGGGGCTCCTACGAGCAGTACTTC
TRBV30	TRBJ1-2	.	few	CAWSVQARGYGYTF	TGTGCCTGGAGTGTACAGGCCCGGGGCTATGGCTACACCTTC
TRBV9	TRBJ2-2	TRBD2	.	CASSVGGGSSGELFF	TGTGCCAGCAGCGTCGGTGGCGGGAGTAGCGGGGAGCTGTTTTTT
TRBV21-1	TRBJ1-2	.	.	CASSKGGQDTHRRGYTF	TGTGCCAGCAGCAAAGGGGGACAGGATACCCACAGAAGGGGCTACACCTTC
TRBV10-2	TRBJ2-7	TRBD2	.	CASRTSGGSSYEQYF	TGCGCCAGCAGAACTAGCGGGGGTAGCTCCTACGAGCAGTACTTC
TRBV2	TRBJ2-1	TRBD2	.	CASSYQLAGGNNEQFF	TGTGCCAGCAGCTACCAACTAGCGGGGGGTAACAATGAGCAGTTCTTC
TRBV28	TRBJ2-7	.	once	CASSSHGKQYF	TGTGCCAGCAGTTCCCACGGCAAGCAGTACTTC
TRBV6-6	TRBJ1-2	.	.	CASSSNYGYTF	TGTGCCAGCAGTTCAAACTATGGCTACACCTTC
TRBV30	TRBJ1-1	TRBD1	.	CASSRDRDTEAFF	TGTGCCTCGTCCCGGGACAGGGACACTGAAGCTTTCTTT
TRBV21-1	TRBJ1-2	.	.	CASSNPGQGPYGYTF	TGTGCCAGCAGCAACCCGGGACAGGGACCGTATGGCTACACCTTC
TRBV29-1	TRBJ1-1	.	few	CSVSGNLNTEAFF	TGCAGCGTTTCGGGGAACCTGAACACTGAAGCTTTCTTT
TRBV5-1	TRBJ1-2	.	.	CASSLVGTTNYGYTF	TGCGCCAGCAGCTTGGTAGGCACTACTAACTATGGCTACACCTTC
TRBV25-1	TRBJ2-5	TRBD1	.	CASREVGGGETQYF	TGTGCCAGCAGGGAAGTAGGGGGCGGGGAGACCCAGTACTTC